This TCR beta chain was retrieved from a study of cytomegalovirus exposure and HLA in healthy donors. Use of 60 Vbeta and 13 Jbeta primers characterized the PCR. Using immunoSEQ multiplex PCR, the repertoire was profiled, and TCRdb retains in-frame clones only, with some absent. The sample records about 110,000 clones, roughly 70% being singletons. CDR1 and CDR2 (germline): SQVTM, ANQGSEA. The length of the CDR3 is 13 residues. This clone appeared once. This TCR was sampled from a woman aged 40 to 50 in good health and CMV-seronegative. The V call is TRBV29-1, the J call TRBJ2-5, with a tentative D call TRBD1 (5 bases). TRBJ2-7 matches the DNA end more closely, so the J call is doubtful. The sequencing sample was made of PBMCs. The CDR3 is CSVGGVQGYEQYF. In DNA form, the CDR3 reads TGCAGCGTTGGGGGCGTGCAGGGCTACGAGCAGTACTTC.